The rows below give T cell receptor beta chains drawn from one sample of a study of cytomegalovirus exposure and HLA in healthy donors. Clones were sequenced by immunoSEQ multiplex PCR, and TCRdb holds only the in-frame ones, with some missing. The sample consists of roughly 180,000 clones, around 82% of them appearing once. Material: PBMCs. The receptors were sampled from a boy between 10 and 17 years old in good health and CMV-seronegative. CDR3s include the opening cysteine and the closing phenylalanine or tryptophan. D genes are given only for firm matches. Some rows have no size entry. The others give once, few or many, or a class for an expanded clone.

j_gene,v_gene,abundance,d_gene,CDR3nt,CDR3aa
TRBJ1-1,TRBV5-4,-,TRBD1,TGTGCCAGCAGCTCCGACAGGGGGCGTCTCACTGAAGCTTTCTTT,CASSSDRGRLTEAFF
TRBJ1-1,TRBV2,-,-,TGTGCCAGCGCACTCAGGAGGGCGAACACTGAAGCTTTCTTT,CASALRRANTEAFF
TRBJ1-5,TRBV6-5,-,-,TGTGCCAGCAGTTTGCCCGGGCAGCCCCAGCATTTT,CASSLPGQPQHF
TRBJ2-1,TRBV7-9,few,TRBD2,TGTGCCAGCAGCGGCGGGAGCCCCCTTCGGTACAATGAGCAGTTCTTC,CASSGGSPLRYNEQFF
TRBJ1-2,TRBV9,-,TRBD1,TGTGCCAGCAGTACAGGGGGCTACTATGGCTACACCTTC,CASSTGGYYGYTF
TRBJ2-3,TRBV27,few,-,TGTGCCAGCAGTTCCACACAGGGTTACAGCACAGATACGCAGTATTTT,CASSSTQGYSTDTQYF
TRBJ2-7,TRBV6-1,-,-,TGTGCCAGCACTTACGGGTACGAGCAGTACTTC,CASTYGYEQYF
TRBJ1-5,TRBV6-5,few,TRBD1,TGTGCCAGCAGGGTGGACAGGCATCAGCCCCAGCATTTT,CASRVDRHQPQHF
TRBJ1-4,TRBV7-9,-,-,TGTGCCAGCAGCTTAGCATCGGGATTTGCAACTAATGAAAAACTGTTTTTT,CASSLASGFATNEKLFF
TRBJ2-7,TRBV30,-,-,TGTGCCTGGACGACGGGAAGCTCCTACGAGCAGTACTTC,CAWTTGSSYEQYF
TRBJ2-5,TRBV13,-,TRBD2,TGTGCCAGCAGCTTAGATGGCGGGGGGGCGGGAGAGACCCAGTACTTC,CASSLDGGGAGETQYF
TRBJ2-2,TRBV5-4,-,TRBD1,TGTGCCAGCAGCCGGGACAGGGCCACCGGGGAGCTGTTTTTT,CASSRDRATGELFF
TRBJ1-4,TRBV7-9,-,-,TGTGCCAGCAGCTTAGAGGCGGGAGGGACGACTAATGAAAAACTGTTTTTT,CASSLEAGGTTNEKLFF
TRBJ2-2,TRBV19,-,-,TGTGCCAGTAGTATGCCTGCGACAGCGAACACCGGGGAGCTGTTTTTT,CASSMPATANTGELFF
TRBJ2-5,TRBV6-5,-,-,TGTGCCAGCAGCCCCGACAGGAGGGAGACCCAGTACTTC,CASSPDRRETQYF
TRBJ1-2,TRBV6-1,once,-,TGTGCCAGCAGTACAAGGGGGAGCTATGGCTACACCTTC,CASSTRGSYGYTF
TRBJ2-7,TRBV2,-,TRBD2,TGTGCCAGCAGTGTAGCGGGAGGCTACGAGCAGTACTTC,CASSVAGGYEQYF
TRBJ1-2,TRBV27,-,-,TGTGCCAGCAGGGGGGCTCTTTCGACAGTTAACTATGGCTACACCTTC,CASRGALSTVNYGYTF
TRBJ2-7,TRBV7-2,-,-,TGTGCCAGCAGCTTAGAGATTAGCGGAAGGTTATACGAGCAGTACTTC,CASSLEISGRLYEQYF
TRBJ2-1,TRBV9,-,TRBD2,TGTGCCAGCAGCGTATCCAGCGGGGGGAACAATGAGCAGTTCTTC,CASSVSSGGNNEQFF
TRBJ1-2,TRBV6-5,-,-,TGTGCCACCGGCAATGCGGTGCAAGGCTACACCTTC,CATGNAVQGYTF
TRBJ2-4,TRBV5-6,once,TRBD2,TGTGCCAGCAGCACAGCGGGGGCCAAAAACATTCAGTACTTC,CASSTAGAKNIQYF
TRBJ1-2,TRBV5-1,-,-,TGCGCCAGCAGCTCAGGGTATGGCTACACCTTC,CASSSGYGYTF
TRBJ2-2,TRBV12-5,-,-,TGTGCTAGTGGTTTGGGAGGGCCCGGGGAGCTGTTTTTT,CASGLGGPGELFF
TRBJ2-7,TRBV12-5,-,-,TGTGCTAGTGGTTTGGGAGGGAGCTCCTACGAGCAGTACTTC,CASGLGGSSYEQYF
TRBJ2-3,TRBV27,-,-,TGTGCCAGCAGTGGCGGGGTAGCGCTTGATAGCACAGATACGCAGTATTTT,CASSGGVALDSTDTQYF
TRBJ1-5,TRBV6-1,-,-,TGTGCCAGCAGATCAAATCAGCCCCAGCATTTT,CASRSNQPQHF
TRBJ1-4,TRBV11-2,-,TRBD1,TGTGCCAGCAGCGGCTTTAAACCCGGGACAGGGAGAGAAAAACTGTTTTTT,CASSGFKPGTGREKLFF
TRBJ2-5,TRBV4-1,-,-,TGCGCCAGCAGCCCACGTGTCGAAGGCGGGACCCAGTACTTC,CASSPRVEGGTQYF
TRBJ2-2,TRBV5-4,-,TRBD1,TGTGCCAGCAATCAAGACAGGGTGGTCACCGGGGAGCTGTTTTTT,CASNQDRVVTGELFF
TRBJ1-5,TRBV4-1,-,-,TGCGCCAGCAGCCAAGGCGGCAGGGGTGTAAGCAATCAGCCCCAGCATTTT,CASSQGGRGVSNQPQHF
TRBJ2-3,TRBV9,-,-,TGTGCCAGCAGCCCCGCTACAGTGTGGGGCACAGATACGCAGTATTTT,CASSPATVWGTDTQYF
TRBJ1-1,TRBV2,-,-,TGTGCCAGCACATCGACAGGATTGGCTTTCTTT,CASTSTGLAFF
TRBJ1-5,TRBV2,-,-,TGTGCCAGCCGAAGGGGGTTCAATCAGCCCCAGCATTTT,CASRRGFNQPQHF
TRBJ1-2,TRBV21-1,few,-,TGTGCCAGCAGCATTCACGTTGACAGGGGAGAGAATGGCTACACCTTC,CASSIHVDRGENGYTF
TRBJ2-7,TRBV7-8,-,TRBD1,TGTGCCAGCAGCTTAAGGACAGGGGGACTATCCTACGAGCAGTACTTC,CASSLRTGGLSYEQYF
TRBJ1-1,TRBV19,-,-,TGTGCCAGTAGTAAACCCGGGACTACCCGCGGAACTGAAGCTTTCTTT,CASSKPGTTRGTEAFF
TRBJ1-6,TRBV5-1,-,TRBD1,TGCGCCAGCAGCTTAGGACAGGGGAATTCACCCCTCCACTTT,CASSLGQGNSPLHF
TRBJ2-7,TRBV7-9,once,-,TGTGCCAGCCAGATGGAGGGCTTCACCTCCGAGCAGTACTTC,CASQMEGFTSEQYF
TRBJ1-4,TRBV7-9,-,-,TGTGCCACCCAGGGGCCCGGCAATGAAAAACTGTTTTTT,CATQGPGNEKLFF
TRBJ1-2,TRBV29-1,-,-,TGCAGCGTTGACGCGGTCACGAACTATGGCTACACCTTC,CSVDAVTNYGYTF
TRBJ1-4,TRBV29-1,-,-,TGCAGCGTTGTGTATCGGACTAATGAAAAACTGTTTTTT,CSVVYRTNEKLFF
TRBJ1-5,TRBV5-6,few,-,TGTGCCAGCAGCTTGGGAGCGGCGGGGGCGCGCAATCAGCCCCAGCATTTT,CASSLGAAGARNQPQHF
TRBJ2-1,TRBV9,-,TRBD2,TGTGCCAGCAGCGCGTCGGGACTAGCGGGAGTCCGCAACAATGAGCAGTTCTTC,CASSASGLAGVRNNEQFF